This entry is about one T cell receptor (beta chain). The data are from a study of technical replicates of blood from a handful of donors. Libraries were prepared by immunoSEQ multiplex PCR; TCRdb keeps only in-frame clonotypes and omits some of them. The data hold roughly 85,000 clones, with 85% to 95% observed a single time. The CDR3 is 16 residues long. This rearrangement joins TRBV21-1 to TRBJ1-5; the table gives TRBD1 as D, unverified against the DNA. TRBV21-1 is a pseudogene. Sequenced material: T cells isolated from PBMCs. The source of this sequence is a human donor in good health. The CDR3 DNA reads as TGTGCCAGCAGCAAAGGGACAGCGGAGAGCAATCAGCCCCAGCATTTT. Its protein is CASSKGTAESNQPQHF.